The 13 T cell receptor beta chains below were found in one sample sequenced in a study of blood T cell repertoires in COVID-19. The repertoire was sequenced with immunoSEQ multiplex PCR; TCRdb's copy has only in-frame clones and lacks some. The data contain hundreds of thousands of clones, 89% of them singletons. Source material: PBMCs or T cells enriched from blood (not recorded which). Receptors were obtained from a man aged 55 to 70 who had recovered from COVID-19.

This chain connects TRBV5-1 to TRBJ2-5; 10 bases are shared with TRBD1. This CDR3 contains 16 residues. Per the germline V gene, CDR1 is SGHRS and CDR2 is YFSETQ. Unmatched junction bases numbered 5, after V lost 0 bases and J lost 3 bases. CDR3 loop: CASSLATGGGEETQYF. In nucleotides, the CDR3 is TGCGCCAGCAGCTTGGCGACAGGGGGCGGGGAAGAGACCCAGTACTTC.

The CDR3 region is CASSRGAGNTIYF. CDR3 DNA sequence: TGTGCCAGCAGCAGGGGGGCTGGAAACACCATATATTTT. The chain combines TRBV6-5 with TRBJ1-3; 7 nucleotides align to TRBD1. CDR1 and CDR2 from the germline V gene are MNHEY and SVGAGI. The CDR3 runs to 13 residues. The trim removed 6 bases at V and 2 bases at J, leaving 1 base unmatched.

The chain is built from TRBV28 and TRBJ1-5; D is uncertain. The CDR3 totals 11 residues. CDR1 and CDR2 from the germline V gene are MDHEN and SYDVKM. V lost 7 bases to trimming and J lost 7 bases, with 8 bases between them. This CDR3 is CASKREQPQHF. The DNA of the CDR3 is TGTGCCAGCAAGCGAGAACAGCCCCAGCATTTT.

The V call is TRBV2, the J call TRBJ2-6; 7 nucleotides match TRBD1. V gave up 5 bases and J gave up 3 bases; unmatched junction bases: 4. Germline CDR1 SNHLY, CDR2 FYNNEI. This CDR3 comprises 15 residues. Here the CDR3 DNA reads TGTGCCAGCAGTAAGACAGGGTTTGGGGCCAACGTCCTGACTTTC. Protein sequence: CASSKTGFGANVLTF.

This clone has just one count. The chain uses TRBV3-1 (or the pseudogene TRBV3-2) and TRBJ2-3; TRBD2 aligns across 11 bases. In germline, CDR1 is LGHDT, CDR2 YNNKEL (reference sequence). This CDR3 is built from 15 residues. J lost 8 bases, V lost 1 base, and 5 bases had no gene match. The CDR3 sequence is CASSQVLAGGGTQYF. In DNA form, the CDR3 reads TGTGCCAGCAGCCAAGTTCTAGCGGGAGGCGGTACGCAGTATTTT.

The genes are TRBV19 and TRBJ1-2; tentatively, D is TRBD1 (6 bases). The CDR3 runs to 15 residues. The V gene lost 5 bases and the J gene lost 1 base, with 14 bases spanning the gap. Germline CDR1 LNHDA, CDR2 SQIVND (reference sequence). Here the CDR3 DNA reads TGTGCCAGTAGTGTCTGGGACACAGTTAACTATGGCTACACCTTC. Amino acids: CASSVWDTVNYGYTF.

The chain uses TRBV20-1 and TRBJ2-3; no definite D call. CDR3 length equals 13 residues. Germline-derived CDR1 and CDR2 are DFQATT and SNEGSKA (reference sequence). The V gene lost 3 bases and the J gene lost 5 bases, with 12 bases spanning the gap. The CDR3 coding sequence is TGCAGTGCTAGTAAGGCGGTTCTAGATACGCAGTATTTT. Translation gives CSASKAVLDTQYF.

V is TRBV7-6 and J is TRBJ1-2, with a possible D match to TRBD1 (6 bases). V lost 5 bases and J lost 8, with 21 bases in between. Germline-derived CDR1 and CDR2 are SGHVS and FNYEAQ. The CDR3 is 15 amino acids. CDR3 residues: CASSRGQQIVGGYTF. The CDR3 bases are TGTGCCAGCAGCCGAGGACAGCAGATAGTTGGGGGCTACACCTTC.

The CDR3 loop is CASSVGEWNTEAFF. The CDR3 nucleotides read TGTGCCAGCAGCGTAGGGGAGTGGAACACTGAAGCTTTCTTT. The V and J genes are TRBV9 and TRBJ1-1; D not certain. Germline V gene lookup returns CDR1 SGDLS and CDR2 YYNGEE. V was pared by 0 bases and J by 1 base, with 7 bases between. The CDR3 spans 14 residues.

The CDR3: CASLAGGPGYEQYF. The CDR3 coding sequence is TGTGCCAGTCTAGCGGGAGGGCCGGGCTACGAGCAGTACTTC. This sequence joins TRBV28 and TRBJ2-7; 12 nucleotides match TRBD2. This CDR3 is built from 14 residues. The germline V gene encodes CDR1 MDHEN and CDR2 SYDVKM. J was trimmed by 3 bases and V by 9 bases; bases with no gene match: 6.

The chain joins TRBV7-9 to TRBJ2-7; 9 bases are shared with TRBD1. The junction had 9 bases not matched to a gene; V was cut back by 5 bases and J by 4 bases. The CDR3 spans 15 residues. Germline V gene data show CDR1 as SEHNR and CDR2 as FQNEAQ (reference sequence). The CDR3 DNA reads TGTGCCAGCAGCGACGAGGACAGGGGAAGGTACGAGCAGTACTTC. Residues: CASSDEDRGRYEQYF.

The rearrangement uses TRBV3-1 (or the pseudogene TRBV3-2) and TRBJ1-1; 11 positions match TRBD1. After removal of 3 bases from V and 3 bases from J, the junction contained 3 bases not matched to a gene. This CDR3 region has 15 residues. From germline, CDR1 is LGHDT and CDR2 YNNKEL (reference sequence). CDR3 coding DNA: TGTGCCAGCAGCCATGGGACAGGGGGGGACACTGAAGCTTTCTTT. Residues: CASSHGTGGDTEAFF.

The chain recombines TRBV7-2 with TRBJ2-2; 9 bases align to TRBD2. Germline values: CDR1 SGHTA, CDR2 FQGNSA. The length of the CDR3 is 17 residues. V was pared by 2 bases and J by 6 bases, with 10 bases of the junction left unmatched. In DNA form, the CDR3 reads TGTGCCAGCAGCTTAACTTTTTCTGCGGGAGGGCCCGGGGAGCTGTTTTTT. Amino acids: CASSLTFSAGGPGELFF.